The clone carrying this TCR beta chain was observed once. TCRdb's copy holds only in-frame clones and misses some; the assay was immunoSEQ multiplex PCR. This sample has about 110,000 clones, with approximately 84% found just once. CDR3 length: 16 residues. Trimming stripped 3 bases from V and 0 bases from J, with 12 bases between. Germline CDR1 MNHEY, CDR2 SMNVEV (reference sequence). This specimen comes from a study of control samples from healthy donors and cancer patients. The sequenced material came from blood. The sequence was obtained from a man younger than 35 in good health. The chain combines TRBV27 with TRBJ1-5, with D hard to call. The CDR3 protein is CASSFSGVGSNQPQHF. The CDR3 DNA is TGTGCCAGCAGTTTCTCCGGGGTCGGTAGCAATCAGCCCCAGCATTTT.